The 25 T cell receptor beta chains reported below all come from one sample, sequenced in a study of identical twins. One entry per CDR3 protein results from TCRdb running MiXCR on the 5' RACE reads. The data hold 1.5 million to 2 million distinct CDR3 sequences, with less than 40% observed a single time. Sequenced material: cord blood. The source is a newborn girl in good health.

J is TRBJ2-7 and V is TRBV20-1; D is perhaps TRBD2 (6 bases). Germline lookup yields CDR1 DFQATT and CDR2 SNEGSKA (reference sequence). The CDR3 is made up of 13 amino acids. V lost 5 bases to trimming and J lost 2 bases, with 13 bases between them. The CDR3 sequence is CSARRWGAYEQYF. CDR3 DNA: TGCAGTGCTCGTCGCTGGGGGGCCTACGAGCAGTACTTC.

The chain combines TRBV3-1 with TRBJ2-7; D is uncertain. Trimming took 0 bases from V and 3 from J, leaving 9 bases between them. Germline CDR1 is LGHDT and CDR2 is YNNKEL (reference sequence). This CDR3 contains 14 residues. CDR3 coding DNA: TGTGCCAGCAGCCAAGATTACCAGGACTACGAGCAGTACTTC. Protein sequence: CASSQDYQDYEQYF.

This clonotype was counted between two and nine times. This sequence joins TRBV10-3 and TRBJ2-1; 8 bases are a match to TRBD2. The germline V gene has CDR1 ENHRY and CDR2 SYGVKD. This CDR3 contains 16 residues. The J segment lost 3 bases and the V segment lost 2 bases, leaving 6 bases of the junction unmatched. CDR3 in amino acids: CAISESLAGVYNEQFF. In DNA form, the CDR3 reads TGTGCCATCAGTGAGAGCCTAGCGGGCGTCTACAATGAGCAGTTCTTC.

The chain carries TRBV3-1 and TRBJ2-7; a weak D match, TRBD2 (6 bases). Germline assignment: CDR1 LGHDT and CDR2 YNNKEL (reference sequence). The CDR3 covers 14 residues. Trimming stripped 4 bases from V and 5 bases from J, with 15 bases between. CDR3 protein: CASSPLWEANEQYF. The CDR3 bases are TGTGCCAGCAGCCCCTTGTGGGAGGCCAACGAGCAGTACTTC.

The sample holds a few counts of this clonotype. The chain has TRBV11-2 and TRBJ2-7; 7 nucleotides agree with TRBD2. V trimming: 4 bases; J trimming: 7 bases; junction bases outside the gene matches: 13. The V gene's germline CDR1 is SGHAT and CDR2 FQNNGV. The CDR3 loop spans 15 amino acids. CDR3 sequence reads: CASSSYLADYNEQYF. In DNA, the CDR3 is TGTGCCAGCAGCTCGTACCTAGCGGATTACAATGAGCAGTACTTC.

The chain combines TRBV9 with TRBJ1-3; D call uncertain. The CDR3 covers 16 residues. The germline V gene encodes CDR1 SGDLS and CDR2 YYNGEE. Trimming stripped 0 bases from V and 3 bases from J, with 13 bases between. In DNA form, the CDR3 reads TGTGCCAGCAGCGTAGGGGTGCGGAGTGTTGGAAACACCATATATTTT. This translates into CASSVGVRSVGNTIYF.

The V and J genes are TRBV20-1 and TRBJ1-2, with D hard to call. This CDR3 spans 12 amino acids. Trimming pared 4 bases from V and 7 bases from J, leaving 13 bases between. Germline CDR1 DFQATT, CDR2 SNEGSKA (reference sequence). This CDR3 reads CSAKSQLLGYTF. CDR3 nucleotides: TGCAGTGCTAAGAGTCAGCTTCTTGGCTACACCTTC.

The chain has TRBV12-3 or TRBV12-4 and TRBJ1-5; D remains unclear. Trimming pared 7 bases from V and 3 bases from J, leaving 10 bases between. The CDR3 has 13 residues. This chain's CDR3 is CASTLNTNQPQHF. The CDR3 DNA reads as TGTGCCAGCACCCTTAACACCAATCAGCCCCAGCATTTT.

This clonotype was found a few times. The rearrangement links TRBV12-3 or TRBV12-4 to TRBJ2-4, with D possibly matching TRBD1 (5 bases). The DNA end is more similar to TRBJ2-7, so the J call may be wrong. The CDR3 has 15 residues. The DNA of the CDR3 is TGTGCCAGCAGAAATACCCCTGACAGATCCTACGAGCAGTACTTC. This encodes CASRNTPDRSYEQYF.

The rearrangement joins TRBV20-1 to TRBJ1-2; no definite D call. The CDR3 contains 15 residues. V was shortened by 3 bases and J by 1 base, with 15 bases between the two germline ends. Germline lookup yields CDR1 DFQATT and CDR2 SNEGSKA (reference sequence). Written as DNA, the CDR3 is TGCAGTGCTAGGGCGGGTCCCCGACATAACTATGGCTACACCTTC. Translating it yields CSARAGPRHNYGYTF.

This clonotype was picked up many times. The V gene is TRBV6-5, the J gene TRBJ1-2; the match to TRBD1 covers 8 bases. With 3 bases clipped from V and 8 bases from J, the junction kept 11 bases outside the gene matches. The CDR3 runs to 15 residues. Looked up from germline, CDR1 is MNHEY and CDR2 is SVGAGI. CDR3 in DNA: TGTGCCAGCAGTTATGGTCCTCAGGGGGCGTACGGCTACACCTTC. Its protein is CASSYGPQGAYGYTF.

This clonotype was seen just once. The rearrangement uses TRBV7-2 and TRBJ2-5, with D possibly matching TRBD1 (5 bases). Germline V lookup: CDR1 SGHTA, CDR2 FQGNSA. The CDR3 has 14 residues. V dropped 5 bases and J dropped 5 bases, with 15 bases sitting between them. The CDR3 nucleotides are TGTGCCAGCAGCCGAACCTGGGGCCGGGAGACCCAGTACTTC. It yields the protein CASSRTWGRETQYF.

Of note for this clonotype: This may come from a read error, since a much larger clone is one base off. V is TRBV10-3 and J is TRBJ2-7, with D maybe TRBD2 (7 bases). The CDR3 is 15 residues long. V lost 6 bases, J lost 4 bases, and 19 bases lay in between. CDR1 is ENHRY and CDR2 is SYGVKD in the germline V gene. CDR3 DNA: TGTGCCATCAGCGGGGGGCAGCAGACTTTATACGAGCAGTACTTC. It codes for CAISGGQQTLYEQYF.

This chain joins TRBV2 and TRBJ2-7; unclear D gene. Trimming shortened V by 7 bases and J by 4 bases, and 20 bases separated the two germline ends. There are 15 residues in the CDR3. Germline lookup yields CDR1 SNHLY and CDR2 FYNNEI. CDR3 sequence reads: CASKISEAIRYEQYF. The CDR3 DNA sequence: TGTGCCAGCAAGATATCCGAGGCGATTAGGTACGAGCAGTACTTC.

This chain links TRBV25-1 with TRBJ1-2, with D uncertain. V was clipped by 3 bases and J by 7 bases, with 9 bases between them. The CDR3 has 12 amino acids. The germline V gene has CDR1 MGHDK and CDR2 SYGVNS. The CDR3 reads CASSEGIVGYTF. In DNA form, the CDR3 reads TGTGCCAGCAGTGAGGGAATCGTTGGCTACACCTTC.

This clonotype was seen a few times. The rearrangement links TRBV2 to TRBJ2-3; no definite D call. This CDR3 region has 15 residues. Germline values: CDR1 SNHLY, CDR2 FYNNEI. V was clipped by 4 bases and J by 0 bases, with 11 bases between them. This CDR3 reads CASSGWSLSTDTQYF. CDR3 DNA: TGTGCCAGCAGTGGATGGTCCCTTAGCACAGATACGCAGTATTTT. The full variable domain, in which reference TRBV2 and TRBJ2-3 provide the parts outside the CDR3, is EPEVTQTPSHQVTQMGQEVILRCVPISNHLYFYWYRQILGQKVEFLVSFYNNEISEKSEIFDDQFSVERPDGSNFTLKIRSTKLEDSAMYFCASSGWSLSTDTQYFGPGTRLTVL.

This chain links TRBV5-1 with TRBJ2-1; D unresolved. Trimming took off 3 bases at V and 0 bases at J, with 22 bases between the two ends. Germline V lookup: CDR1 SGHRS, CDR2 YFSETQ. The CDR3 length is 19 residues. DNA of the CDR3: TGCGCCAGCAGCTCACCCAACGTGAGAGCGCCTAGCTCCTACAATGAGCAGTTCTTC. As protein: CASSSPNVRAPSSYNEQFF.

This clonotype was picked up a small number of times. The chain joins TRBV12-3 or TRBV12-4 to TRBJ2-5; 7 bases are a match to TRBD1. Gene TRBJ2-7 matches the end of the DNA better, so the J call may be wrong. The CDR3 loop spans 14 amino acids. The CDR3 spells CASNYKGASYEQYF. As DNA, the CDR3 is TGTGCCAGCAATTATAAGGGGGCTAGCTACGAGCAGTACTTC.

The chain is built from TRBV4-1 and TRBJ2-7, with no clear D. V lost 1 base, J lost 0 bases, and 10 bases lay in between. Germline V lookup: CDR1 MGHRA, CDR2 YSYEKL. The CDR3 is made up of 15 amino acids. CDR3 in DNA: TGCGCCAGCAGCCAAGTGCCATTCCTCTCCTACGAGCAGTACTTC. Protein: CASSQVPFLSYEQYF.

This clonotype has only a few counts. J is TRBJ2-4 and V is TRBV27, with 13 nucleotides matching TRBD2. The V gene's germline CDR1 is MNHEY and CDR2 SMNVEV (reference sequence). V lost 5 bases to trimming and J lost 0 bases; unmatched junction nucleotides: 7. This CDR3 region has 18 residues. Here the CDR3 DNA reads TGTGCCAGCAGTCTCCGGACTAGCGGGAGTGGAGCCAAAAACATTCAGTACTTC. As protein: CASSLRTSGSGAKNIQYF.

The sample holds a few counts of this clonotype. CDR3 nucleotides: TGCAGTGCTACATACAGGGGACAAGAGACCCAGTACTTC. Its translation is CSATYRGQETQYF. The V gene is TRBV20-1, the J gene TRBJ2-5, with TRBD1 matching 7 bases. The CDR3 runs 13 residues. The ends lost 4 bases at V and 2 bases at J; junction bases unmatched: 4. The germline V gene has CDR1 DFQATT and CDR2 SNEGSKA (reference sequence).

The chain couples TRBV20-1 to TRBJ2-7; 7 bases match TRBD2. The CDR3 loop spans 14 amino acids. CDR1 is DFQATT and CDR2 is SNEGSKA in the germline V gene (reference sequence). V shed 3 bases and J 0 bases; nucleotides not matched to a gene: 5. CDR3 sequence: CSASSWTSSYEQYF. In DNA, the CDR3 is TGCAGTGCTAGTAGTTGGACTAGCTCCTACGAGCAGTACTTC.

V and J are TRBV4-1 and TRBJ2-7; maybe TRBD2 (6 bases). Germline CDR1 reads MGHRA; CDR2 reads YSYEKL. This CDR3 contains 17 residues. With 2 bases removed from V and 7 bases from J, the gap between germline ends came to 24 bases. The CDR3 is CASSQPQMEGGTNEQYF. DNA of the CDR3: TGCGCCAGCAGCCAACCCCAAATGGAGGGAGGTACGAATGAGCAGTACTTC.

This clonotype turned up a few times. The V gene is TRBV12-3 or TRBV12-4, the J gene TRBJ2-7; D unclear. Trimming took 7 bases from V and 5 from J, leaving 18 bases between them. The CDR3 runs to 14 residues. Written as DNA, the CDR3 is TGTGCCAGCAATCCGCCCGGCCCCACCAACGAGCAGTACTTC. Its protein product is CASNPPGPTNEQYF.

The rearrangement links TRBV28 to TRBJ1-4, with 10 bases that match TRBD1. The CDR3 length is 17 residues. V shed 3 bases, J shed 6 bases, and the junction held 10 bases outside the gene matches. Germline-derived CDR1 and CDR2 are MDHEN and SYDVKM. The CDR3 sequence is CASSFSAGQGEYEKLFF. The CDR3 DNA is TGTGCCAGCAGTTTCTCCGCCGGACAGGGGGAGTATGAAAAACTGTTTTTT.